This T cell receptor (beta chain) was recorded in a study of cytomegalovirus exposure and HLA in healthy donors (dated by TCRdb to about 2017). With respect to the entire study: An earlier analysis of several hundred of the donors reported 250 to 300 Gb of sequence data and some 120 million unique TCR beta sequences from about 180 million T cells. An early release covering just under 650 HLA-typed donors comprised about 300 gigabases of sequencing data and around 80 million unique TCR sequences. Of the approximately 400 genotyped donors, around 81% fell in the genetic ancestry cluster associated with self-reported Caucasian donors. The study was designed to test whether signatures of past pathogen exposure could be identified by cataloging public T cell receptors. The study used immunosequencing to profile the T cell repertoires of 666 subjects and linked those repertoires to cytomegalovirus serostatus. Besides the first cohort of approximately 710 subjects, a separate validation cohort made up of 120 different subjects was used. The study combined high-throughput TCR immunosequencing, statistical association of individual TCRs with disease status, and machine learning to predict cytomegalovirus infection status. To study patterns of TCR occurrence, a later analysis re-analyzed previously published TCR beta repertoires from under 750 donors and added high-resolution HLA genotyping. The later analysis used no new phenotypic data to find candidate immune exposures, relying instead on TCR beta sequences and their occurrence across donors. An earlier analysis of several hundred of the donors applied high-throughput TCR beta sequencing to assess whether each TCR beta V gene segment acted as functional or pseudogenic. Alongside the repertoire data, information on donor age, sex, ethnicity and CMV serostatus was compiled. Genome-wide SNP genotypes for about three fifths of the 666 donors were used in a later genetic analysis, which treated that subset as a discovery cohort. All discovery cohort repertoires had been generated using a single sequencing platform. HLA typing included class I and class II loci at four-digit resolution. The number of donors typed differed by locus, with about 629-630 for A, B, C, DRB1 and DQB1, approximately 500 for DQA1, 600 to 610 for DPA1, and some 470 for DPB1. Four to six DR-DQ haplotypes were handled as single units for association and clustering, since linkage in the cohort was strong. Among around 400 genotyped donors of the cohort, an average of about 240,000 unique TCR beta nucleotide sequences were sequenced per donor, 15% to 20% of them non-productive. Broad study findings and their caveats: The classifier was reported to diagnose cytomegalovirus status with high specificity and sensitivity in both the original and validation cohorts. A later analysis found that most CMV-associated TCR beta chains appeared HLA-restricted, with HLA associations seemingly driven largely by CMV exposure. According to a later analysis, TCR association rates differed among HLA loci, with DRB1 alleles showing the most associated TCRs and HLA-C alleles showing the fewest. The cohort was sequenced for TCR beta chains only, and without alpha or paired-chain data the features that could be detected were limited. A cluster of highly shared sequence variants was judged likely to represent a technical artifact of the sequencing pipeline. The study listed 164 TCR beta chains as associated with cytomegalovirus. Assigning TCR associations to individual alleles was difficult when HLA alleles, especially DR and DQ, strongly co-occurred. In a later analysis, HLA-associated TCR beta chains were found to be more clonally expanded and to have lower generation probabilities than equally common non-associated chains. In a later analysis, several top co-occurrence clusters were reported to appear linked to parvovirus B19, influenza, CMV and Epstein-Barr virus. A later genetic analysis associated a missense DCLRE1C variant with V-gene and J-gene trimming of TCR beta chains, and an independent cohort replicated the association. Specific HLA alleles were associated with roughly 16,000 TCR beta sequences at a false discovery rate of 0.05 in a later analysis. A few of the identified cytomegalovirus-associated TCR beta chains were confirmed in vitro to be specific for cytomegalovirus antigens. In an earlier analysis of about 600 of the donors, most TCR beta V segments appeared in productive rearrangements about 87% or about 30% of the time, broadly matching IMGT annotations. The earlier analysis of 587 of the donors excluded seventeen rarely observed V segments, including chromosome 9 orphons, because counts were too low. Roughly uniform sequencing depth across donors was assumed in presence/absence analyses, although this assumption may not hold. A further reported finding was that TCR beta sequences accurately predicted the HLA-A and HLA-B alleles for most subjects in the first cohort. Because HLA typing was unavailable for some donors at each locus, only the typed subset was used in association tests. Correlated functional status among segregating V segments might be attributable to linkage disequilibrium, but an unknown experimental factor could not be ruled out. Immune exposure information for the cohort was limited to CMV serostatus. The authors suggested that the approach could potentially be extended to other disease states and immunological phenotypes. Most TCR sequences were seen in very few donors, while some public TCRs were found in many individuals. According to a later genetic analysis, donors in an Asian-associated ancestry cluster had fewer N-insertions in productive TCRs than the approximately 690-donor mean.

Receptor amplification or capture employed the immunoSEQ multiplex PCR assay. For the multiplex PCR, a mixture combining 60 forward primers for TCR Vbeta segments and 13 reverse primers for TCR Jbeta segments was used. Amplification of the CDR3 region of rearranged TCR beta genes was performed with a multiplex PCR assay on genomic DNA. The Illumina HiSeq System was used to sequence the amplified TCR beta libraries as 87-base-pair reads. Concerning the study's data processing: A later analysis counted 65 million to 90 million unique TCR beta chains across the 700 or so repertoires, and about 10 million of these chains were shared by at least two donors. To remove PCR and sequencing errors, raw reads were error-corrected and collapsed into unique sequences using a nearest-neighbor algorithm that merged closely related sequences. CDR3 sequences were aligned to IMGT reference sequences to assign V, D and J gene segments. For a sequence to be retained, a match of at least six nucleotides was required to both a V gene segment and a J gene segment. Rearrangements were classified as productive when the CDR3 lacked stop codons and remained in frame with V and J, and all other rearrangements were classified as non-productive. Following IMGT convention, CDR3 was defined as the stretch from the second conserved V-encoded cysteine up to the conserved J-encoded phenylalanine. Sequences without an unambiguous match to a single V gene segment were excluded from the earlier analysis of several hundred of the donors. An earlier analysis of some 610 of the donors called V segments functional above 56.7% productive rearrangements and segregating when the between-donor standard deviation exceeded 5%. To diagnose cytomegalovirus status from the catalog of TCR beta chain sequences, a statistical classification framework was built. In a later analysis, TCR nucleotide sequences were compared against IMGT/GENE-DB human TR gene sequences so that V and J genes could be assigned. In a later analysis, CDR3 sequences and most-parsimonious VDJ recombination scenarios were assigned using the TCRdist pipeline. In a later analysis, each TCR beta chain was defined by its CDR3 amino acid sequence together with its V-gene family, and reads lacking a unique V-gene family were excluded. As a way to deal with suspected cross-contamination and a sequencing artifact, a later analysis dropped hundreds of nucleotide sequences that were highly shared and had low generation probability. A later analysis calculated a clonal expansion index for each public chain from normalized within-repertoire ranks of inferred template counts. In a later analysis, generation probabilities were computed with a VDJ recombination model fitted to out-of-frame rearrangements, and the resulting probabilities were checked against IGoR. A later analysis scored TCR-TCR, TCR-HLA and TCR-CMV co-occurrence with hypergeometric tests, applying a repertoire-size bias correction to TCR pairs. False discovery rates were estimated in a later analysis by permuting HLA or CMV assignments 20 times. In a later analysis, co-occurring TCRs were grouped using DBSCAN, with TCRdist sequence similarity added in when clustering inside HLA-allele-positive subsets. For co-occurrence clustering, repertoires with fewer than 30,000 or more than 120,000 public chains were excluded, along with several repertoires with anomalous nucleotide sharing. This immuneACCESS table, as held by TCRdb, lists in-frame sequences with V and J called but not all clones. Of the missing ones, under half trace to an unresolved V gene in checked studies; the others have no known cause. V and J calls and clone size follow that table, whereas D and trimming were derived from the DNA. Present in this sample are some 190,000 clones, 70% to 80% of which were seen just once. Less than 1.5% of the sample lies in the top ten.

This clone is a singleton in its sample. Its cognate antigen has yet to be identified. The junction departs from germline at one end; a sequencing error may be responsible. In total, approximately 690 healthy bone marrow donors made up the cohort. At the time of sampling, every cohort member was nominally healthy, though immune exposures that went unrecorded were likely present. The donor tested CMV seronegative and was one of the 352 seronegative cohort members. Every donor gave a peripheral blood sample, and the peripheral blood mononuclear cells from that sample were used for TCR beta sequencing. Genomic DNA was extracted from the blood cell samples with the Qiagen DNeasy Blood Extraction Kit. The sample was PBMCs. The clonotype comes from a man aged 18 to 29 in good health and CMV-seronegative.

The CDR3 protein sequence reads: CAWSPRTGPYERYF. In nucleotide form, the sequence is TGTGCCTGGAGTCCCCGGACAGGGCCCTACGAGCGGTACTTC. This chain is built from TRBV30 and TRBJ2-7, with TRBD1 identical over 8 junction bases. For CDR1 and CDR2, the germline V gene (reference sequence) lists GTSNPN and SVGIG. The CDR3, from cysteine to phenylalanine, totals 14 residues. Just CDR3 DNA is preserved here, 42 bases in frame from base 1.